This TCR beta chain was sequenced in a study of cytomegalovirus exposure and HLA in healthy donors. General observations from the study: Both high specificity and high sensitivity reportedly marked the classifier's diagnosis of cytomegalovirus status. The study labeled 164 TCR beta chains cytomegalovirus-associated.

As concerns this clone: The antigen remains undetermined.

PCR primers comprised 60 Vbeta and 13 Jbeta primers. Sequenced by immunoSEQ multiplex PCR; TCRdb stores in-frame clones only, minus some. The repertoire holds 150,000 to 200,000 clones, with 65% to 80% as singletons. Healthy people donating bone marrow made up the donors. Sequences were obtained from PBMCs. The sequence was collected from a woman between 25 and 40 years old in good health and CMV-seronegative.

The CDR3 sequence is CASSLPSSGGDNEQFF. In nucleotides, the CDR3 is TGCGCCAGCAGCCTCCCATCTAGCGGGGGGGACAATGAGCAGTTCTTC. The chain couples TRBV5-1 to TRBJ2-1, with 12 positions matching TRBD2. The CDR3 consists of 16 residues. In germline, CDR1 is SGHRS, CDR2 YFSETQ. The V gene end was trimmed by 4 bases and the J gene end by 5 bases; junction bases not matched to a gene: 7. Full variable domain (remainder filled in from reference TRBV5-1 and TRBJ2-1): KAGVTQTPRYLIKTRGQQVTLSCSPISGHRSVSWYQQTPGQGLQFLFEYFSETQRNKGNFPGRFSGRQFSNSRSEMNVSTLELGDSALYLCASSLPSSGGDNEQFFGPGTRLTVL.